The 15 T cell receptor delta chains listed next were all sequenced from one sample in a study of gamma-delta T cells after stem cell transplantation. TCRdb re-called the RT-PCR reads through CATT. The sample shows fewer than 400 delta-chain clones, less than 5% of them seen only once. Sample: gamma-delta T cells. Every receptor here comes from a human donor. It is not recorded whose cells these are; they may come from a transplant donor.

This clone occurred a few times. A far larger clone is a single base away, which makes a read error likely. Additional DNA sequences in this sample encode the identical CDR3. This chain uses TRDV2 with TRDJ1; 9 positions agree with TRDD3. The germline V gene has CDR1 GEAIGNYY and CDR2 EKD. The CDR3 totals 17 residues. CDR3 region: CACDTVGDMPDTDKLIF. Written as DNA, the CDR3 is TGTGCCTGCGACACCGTGGGGGATATGCCCGACACCGATAAACTCATCTTT.

This clone rates as medium-sized (0.01 to 0.1%). A far more abundant clone sits one base away, making this likely a read error. J is TRDJ1 and V is TRDV1; the match to TRDD3 covers 8 bases. Germline V CDR1 and CDR2: TSWWSYY, QGS. Trimming cost V 0 bases and J 1 base; bases outside gene matches: 28. The CDR3 runs to 24 residues. The CDR3 protein is CALGELYGPLYWGPTPRITDKLIF. The DNA of the CDR3 is TGTGCTCTTGGGGAACTGTACGGGCCCCTTTACTGGGGGCCGACTCCGAGAATCACCGATAAACTCATCTTT.

A note on this clone: A much larger clone lies a single base off, so this may be a read error. Different DNA sequences within this sample yield the same CDR3. DNA of the CDR3: TGTGCACTTGGGGACTACCTTACTGGGGAAAACCTTAAACTCATCTTT. This encodes CALGDYLTGENLKLIF. This rearrangement joins TRDV1 to TRDJ1; 7 nucleotides agree with TRDD3. Per germline, CDR1 TSWWSYY and CDR2 QGS. This CDR3 region has 16 residues.

In the case of this clone: The mismatch at residue 14 between this DNA's translation and the TCRdb protein of a much larger clone likely reflects a read error; the protein shown is translated from the DNA. The CDR3 region has the DNA TGTGCCTGTGACACGCTTACTGGGGGATACCGAGACGATAGACTCATCTTT. Encoded protein: CACDTLTGGYRDDRLIF. V is TRDV2 and J is TRDJ1; 12 positions match TRDD3. From germline, CDR1 is GEAIGNYY and CDR2 EKD. There are 17 residues in the CDR3.

As for this clone: This likely came from a read error, as a far larger clone is one base away. This sample also contains other DNA sequences that code for the same CDR3. The V call is TRDV3, the J call TRDJ1; tentatively, D is TRDD3 (6 bases). CDR1 is TVYSNPD, CDR2 GDNSRS, per germline (reference sequence). The CDR3 covers 20 residues. As DNA, the CDR3 is TGTGCCATGAGCTACGATCCTGGGGTCGCCGGCGGGGGAAGCTCCGATAAGCTCATCTTT. As protein: CAMSYDPGVAGGGSSDKLIF.

By sample fraction, this clone is medium-sized. This likely reflects a read error, since a far larger clone is one base away. The chain is built from TRDV1 and TRDJ1; 8 positions match TRDD3. CDR3 size: 24 residues. CDR1 is TSWWSYY, CDR2 QGS, per germline. CDR3 coding DNA: TGTGCTCTTGGGGAACTGTACGGGCCCCTTTACTGGGGGCCGACTCCGAGAACCACCAATAAACTCATCTTT. It specifies CALGELYGPLYWGPTPRTTNKLIF.

In its sample, this clone is large. The rearrangement joins TRDV1 to TRDJ1, with 13 nucleotides matching TRDD3. This CDR3 comprises 18 residues. Germline CDR1 and CDR2: TSWWSYY and QGS. V trimming: 9 bases; J trimming: 4 bases; junction bases outside the gene matches: 17. CDR3 coding DNA: TGTGCTCTACCATCCCACGGTACTGGGGGATACGGGGTCGATAAACTCATCTTT. It codes for CALPSHGTGGYGVDKLIF.

Turning to this clone: The protein TCRdb lists belongs to a much larger clone and differs from this DNA's translation at residue 13, which points to a read error; the protein shown is made from the DNA. This sequence joins TRDV2 and TRDJ1; 12 positions match TRDD3. The germline CDR1 and CDR2 sequences are GEAIGNYY and EKD. The CDR3 has 17 residues. J lost 6 bases, V lost 1 base, and 11 bases had no gene match. This chain's CDR3 is CACDTLTGGYRDYKLIF. For the CDR3, the DNA is TGTGCCTGTGACACGCTTACTGGGGGATACCGAGACTATAAACTCATCTTT.

This clone qualifies as large. Additional DNA sequences in this sample encode the identical CDR3. J is TRDJ1 and V is TRDV1; the match to TRDD3 covers 12 bases. The V gene end was trimmed by 4 bases and the J gene end by 0 bases; junction bases not matched to a gene: 39. The CDR3 is 28 amino acids. CDR1 and CDR2 (germline): TSWWSYY, QGS. CDR3 amino acids: CALGAAEGVSFLPLPWGIRPSYTDKLIF. Here the CDR3 DNA reads TGTGCTCTTGGGGCCGCCGAAGGGGTCTCCTTTTTACCCCTTCCCTGGGGGATACGCCCCTCGTACACCGATAAACTCATCTTT.

This clone was counted between two and nine times. TCRdb lists the protein of a much larger clone for this DNA, which differs at residue 13, so this is likely a read error; the protein given here is translated from the DNA itself. The gene calls are TRDV1 and TRDJ1; TRDD3 aligns across 12 bases. J lost 10 bases, V lost 9 bases, and 18 bases had no gene match. Germline CDR1 reads TSWWSYY; CDR2 reads QGS. The CDR3 contains 16 residues. CDR3 region: CALGLPQLGDTGTLIF. As DNA, the CDR3 is TGTGCTCTGGGGCTACCACAGCTGGGGGATACGGGTACACTCATCTTT.

This clone was seen only a few times. TCRdb's protein, taken from a much larger clone, differs from this DNA's translation at residue 10, likely owing to a read error; the protein displayed comes from the DNA. This chain uses TRDV2 with TRDJ1; 9 bases are a match to TRDD3. Germline trimming cut 1 base from V and 4 bases from J; bases unmatched to any gene: 12. This CDR3 is 17 amino acids long. Germline V gene lookup returns CDR1 GEAIGNYY and CDR2 EKD. The CDR3 spells CACDTLTGGHRDDKLIF. CDR3 nucleotide sequence: TGTGCCTGTGACACGCTTACTGGGGGACACCGAGACGATAAACTCATCTTT.

This clone qualifies as medium-sized (0.01 to 0.1%). A far larger clone is just one base off, so this is likely a read error. The chain has TRDV1 and TRDJ1, with 8 bases matching TRDD3. This CDR3 contains 24 residues. The V and J ends lost 0 bases and 1 base, in that order; junction bases with no gene match: 28. Germline CDR1 TSWWSYY, CDR2 QGS. The CDR3 is CALGELYGPLYWGPTSRTTDKLIF. The CDR3 DNA reads as TGTGCTCTTGGGGAACTGTACGGGCCCCTTTACTGGGGGCCGACTTCGAGAACCACCGATAAACTCATCTTT.

This clone showed up just a few times. Translating this DNA gives a protein that differs at residue 20 from the TCRdb one, which belongs to a much larger clone; a read error is likely, and the protein shown is this translation. The J gene is TRDJ1, the V gene TRDV1; D is perhaps TRDD2 or TRDD3 (5 bases each). This CDR3 contains 23 residues. In germline, CDR1 is TSWWSYY, CDR2 QGS. CDR3 residues: CALGPSKGPYQWGPYPVSDRLIF. The DNA for the CDR3 is TGTGCTCTTGGGCCATCTAAAGGCCCGTATCAGTGGGGCCCCTACCCGGTGTCCGATAGACTCATCTTT.

On this clone itself: Given a far larger clone just one base away, this is likely a sequencing read error. This chain uses TRDV1 with TRDJ1, with 12 bases matching TRDD3. The ends lost 0 bases at V and 4 bases at J; junction bases unmatched: 12. From germline, CDR1 is TSWWSYY and CDR2 QGS. The CDR3 sequence is 19 residues long. The CDR3: CALGELTLPSGGYDDKLIF. CDR3 DNA sequence: TGTGCTCTTGGGGAACTTACTCTTCCTTCTGGGGGATACGACGATAAACTCATCTTT.

Relative to its sample, this clone is medium-sized. This DNA translates differently at residue 8 from the TCRdb protein, which is that of a much larger clone; a read error is likely, and the protein shown is the DNA's own translation. The chain combines TRDV2 with TRDJ1; 13 bases are a match to TRDD3. This CDR3 has 24 amino acids. Per the germline V gene, CDR1 is GEAIGNYY and CDR2 is EKD. J was trimmed by 2 bases and V by 0 bases; bases with no gene match: 26. This CDR3 is CACDTGEREYLTGGYEGGTDKLIF. In nucleotides, the CDR3 is TGTGCCTGTGACACCGGAGAGAGGGAATACCTTACTGGGGGATACGAGGGAGGTACCGATAAACTCATCTTT.